This TCR beta chain was identified during a study of blood T cell repertoires in COVID-19. About the study: The cDNA or gDNA used as material had been derived from T cells, B-cell-depleted T cells, or PBMCs.

The CDR3 totals 17 residues. Germline assignment: CDR1 LNHNV and CDR2 YYDKDF (reference sequence). Unmatched junction bases numbered 7, after V lost 2 bases and J lost 0 bases. Categorization into cohorts depended on clinical history that participants reported. In Cohort 3, a recovered donor had either two negative PCRs, clearance, or symptom resolution. Produced via immunoSEQ multiplex PCR; TCRdb's table is partial and in-frame only. The sample records approximately 350,000 clones, about 90% being singletons. Sample: PBMCs or T cells enriched from blood (not recorded which). This clonotype originated in a woman aged 25 to 39 who had recovered from COVID-19. The chain couples TRBV15 to TRBJ1-5, with 7 bases matching TRBD1. In DNA, the CDR3 is TGTGCCACCAGCAGATCCGGGACAGAGAATAGCAATCAGCCCCAGCATTTT. Its translation: CATSRSGTENSNQPQHF.